A single sample is the source of the 17 T cell receptor beta chains below, sequenced in a study of T cell repertoires in cytomegalovirus infection (dated by TCRdb to about 2019). The treatment or condition label corresponds to: in vitro stimulation with specific CMV peptide epitopes to enrich CMV-specific T cells. TCRdb shows the sequencer as Illumina HiSeq 1500. TCRdb redid the processing of the public reads, applying fastp at Q25 and MiXCR, and retained in-frame beta chains. Rows are unified per CDR3 protein, each entry keeping the most common DNA and genes. The sample data list roughly 990,000 distinct CDR3 sequences, and roughly 30% of these were observed just once. The ten largest clones take up around 15% of the sample. These receptors' antigens are unknown. The sequences come from cultured CD8+ T cells from PBMCs, collected from culture after CMV antigen stimulation. The receptors originated from a human donor in good health (CMV status not recorded). Some clones in this sample may be carry-over from other donors' samples.

This clonotype turned up a few times. This chain connects TRBV7-8 to TRBJ1-1, with D uncertain. Trimming took off 7 bases at V and 0 bases at J, with 18 bases between the two ends. The germline V gene has CDR1 SGHVS and CDR2 FQNEAQ. The CDR3 contains 16 residues. The CDR3 reads CASNGENGGMNTEAFF. CDR3 DNA: TGTGCCAGCAATGGTGAAAACGGAGGGATGAACACTGAAGCTTTCTTT.

This clonotype turned up a few times. J is TRBJ1-3 and V is TRBV7-9; D ambiguous. This CDR3 spans 13 amino acids. Per germline, CDR1 SEHNR and CDR2 FQNEAQ (reference sequence). Trimming left V 5 bases short and J 4 bases short, with 9 bases between. The CDR3 nucleotides are TGTGCCAGCAGCAACAGCCTGGGAAACACCATATATTTT. It yields the protein CASSNSLGNTIYF.

This clonotype was seen only a few times. The rearrangement links TRBV29-1 to TRBJ2-7; the D call may be TRBD1 or TRBD2 (5 bases each). The CDR3 has 11 residues. CDR1 and CDR2 from the germline V gene are SQVTM and ANQGSEA. V was trimmed by 5 bases and J by 5 bases, leaving 10 bases between them. The CDR3 spells CSVQKGHEQYF. The CDR3 bases are TGCAGCGTTCAGAAGGGACACGAGCAGTACTTC.

This clonotype has only a few counts. The J gene is TRBJ2-1, the V gene TRBV6-5; 7 nucleotides align to TRBD2. CDR1 and CDR2 (germline): MNHEY, SVGAGI. V dropped 0 bases and J dropped 6; count of bases not matched to a gene: 8. There are 16 residues in the CDR3. As DNA, the CDR3 is TGTGCCAGCAGTTACTCGTGGGGGGGGGAGGGCAATGAGCAGTTCTTC. It is translated as CASSYSWGGEGNEQFF.

The DNA of the CDR3 is TGTGCCAGCAGCATACCGGGACGCTATCCTCTCCAAGAGACCCAGTACTTC. Protein sequence: CASSIPGRYPLQETQYF. The chain recombines TRBV7-9 with TRBJ2-5, with D perhaps TRBD1 or TRBD2 (5 bases each). Germline loops: CDR1 SEHNR, CDR2 FQNEAQ (reference sequence). The CDR3 covers 17 residues. V lost 5 bases and J lost 1, with 20 bases in between. The entire variable domain, with the rest obtained from reference TRBV7-9 and TRBJ2-5, is as follows: DTGVSQNPRHKITKRGQNVTFRCDPISEHNRLYWYRQTLGQGPEFLTYFQNEAQLEKSRLLSDRFSAERPKGSFSTLEIQRTEQGDSAMYLCASSIPGRYPLQETQYFGPGTRLLVL.

In its sample, this clonotype was seen a few times. The V gene is TRBV15, the J gene TRBJ2-7; TRBD1 agrees at 8 bases. Looked up from germline, CDR1 is LNHNV and CDR2 is YYDKDF (reference sequence). The CDR3 has 16 residues. The V segment lost 0 bases and the J segment 3 bases; nucleotides outside the gene matches: 7. CDR3 DNA: TGTGCCACCAGCAGAGACCCGGGACAGGCGAACTACGAGCAGTACTTC. Encoded protein: CATSRDPGQANYEQYF.

This clonotype was observed a few times. J is TRBJ2-3 and V is TRBV28; weak D call: TRBD1 (6 bases). CDR3 length: 15 amino acids. Germline loops: CDR1 MDHEN, CDR2 SYDVKM. Trimming pared 4 bases from V and 0 bases from J, leaving 11 bases between. The CDR3 loop reads CASSSDSASTDTQYF. The CDR3 nucleotides read TGTGCCAGCAGTTCGGACAGCGCTAGCACAGATACGCAGTATTTT.

The rearrangement uses TRBV27 and TRBJ2-2; 8 bases map to TRBD1. The J segment lost 7 bases and the V segment lost 6 bases, leaving 1 base of the junction unmatched. CDR3 length: 12 amino acids. Germline V CDR1 and CDR2: MNHEY, SMNVEV (reference sequence). The CDR3 spells CASRTGDGELFF. The CDR3 nucleotides read TGTGCCAGCAGGACAGGGGACGGGGAGCTGTTTTTT.

The rearrangement links TRBV7-9 to TRBJ2-1; 9 bases align to TRBD2. V lost 1 base and J lost 5; bases outside the gene matches: 9. Germline V gene data show CDR1 as SEHNR and CDR2 as FQNEAQ (reference sequence). The CDR3 runs 17 residues. CDR3 nucleotides: TGTGCCAGCAGCTTAGGAGGACTAGCGCCCCTCAACAATGAGCAGTTCTTC. This gives the protein CASSLGGLAPLNNEQFF.

This sequence joins TRBV4-1 and TRBJ2-1; TRBD1 is a possible D gene (6 bases). CDR1 is MGHRA, CDR2 YSYEKL, per germline. The CDR3 loop spans 13 amino acids. V lost 3 bases and J lost 15, with 18 bases in between. The CDR3 DNA is TGCGCCAGCAGCCAGGCCCCCGGCCAGGGGCTGTTCTTC. This gives the protein CASSQAPGQGLFF.

The chain joins TRBV19 to TRBJ2-1; weak D call: TRBD1 (5 bases). Trimming took 1 base from V and 10 from J, leaving 8 bases between them. Germline-derived CDR1 and CDR2 are LNHDA and SQIVND (reference sequence). This CDR3 spans 12 amino acids. The CDR3 DNA follows: TGTGCCAGTAGTATAGGACAGACCGAGCAGTTCTTC. Translating gives CASSIGQTEQFF.

The chain carries TRBV20-1 and TRBJ2-7; a possible D gene is TRBD1 (6 bases). CDR1 is DFQATT and CDR2 is SNEGSKA in the germline V gene (reference sequence). This CDR3 has 14 residues. Trimming pared 0 bases from V and 3 bases from J, leaving 12 bases between. As DNA, the CDR3 is TGCAGTGCTAGAGATCCAGGCAGGGGCTACGAGCAGTACTTC. Its translation is CSARDPGRGYEQYF.

This clonotype came up a few times. The gene calls are TRBV6-1 and TRBJ2-7; D gene unclear. Germline CDR1 MNHNS, CDR2 SASEGT. Trimming pared 0 bases from V and 2 bases from J, leaving 8 bases between. The CDR3 is 14 amino acids. CDR3 region: CASSEAGRTYEQYV. CDR3 coding DNA: TGTGCCAGCAGTGAAGCGGGCAGAACCTACGAGCAGTACGTC.

The chain carries TRBV28 and TRBJ1-2; D unclear. With 2 bases removed from V and 2 bases from J, the gap between germline ends came to 18 bases. Germline V gene data show CDR1 as MDHEN and CDR2 as SYDVKM. The length of the CDR3 is 17 residues. The CDR3 DNA reads TGTGCCAGCAGTTTAAGGGCCCCCCACGGGTTCAACTATGGCTACACCTTC. It translates to CASSLRAPHGFNYGYTF.

The chain carries TRBV7-6 and TRBJ2-1; possible D gene TRBD2, 6 bases. Germline CDR1 is SGHVS and CDR2 is FNYEAQ. The V and J ends lost 3 bases and 7 bases respectively, with 19 bases between them. This CDR3 is built from 16 residues. The CDR3 region has the DNA TGTGCCAGCAGCTTTCATTCTAAGGAGGGGAATAATGAGCAGTTCTTC. Translated, it gives CASSFHSKEGNNEQFF.

The gene calls are TRBV7-2 and TRBJ1-1; D is unclear. The CDR3 totals 15 residues. In germline, CDR1 is SGHTA, CDR2 FQGNSA. V lost 0 bases to trimming and J lost 2 bases, with 10 bases between them. The CDR3 region has the DNA TGTGCCAGCAGCTTAGCCCTTGCTGGTAACACTGAAGCTTTCTTT. This encodes CASSLALAGNTEAFF.

The chain has TRBV27 and TRBJ1-5; unclear D gene. Trimming removed 6 bases at V and 6 bases at J, with 9 bases between. CDR3 length equals 12 residues. The germline gives CDR1 MNHEY, CDR2 SMNVEV (reference sequence). CDR3 bases: TGTGCCAGCAGCCGCCCCGGTCAGCCCCAGCATTTT. Protein: CASSRPGQPQHF.